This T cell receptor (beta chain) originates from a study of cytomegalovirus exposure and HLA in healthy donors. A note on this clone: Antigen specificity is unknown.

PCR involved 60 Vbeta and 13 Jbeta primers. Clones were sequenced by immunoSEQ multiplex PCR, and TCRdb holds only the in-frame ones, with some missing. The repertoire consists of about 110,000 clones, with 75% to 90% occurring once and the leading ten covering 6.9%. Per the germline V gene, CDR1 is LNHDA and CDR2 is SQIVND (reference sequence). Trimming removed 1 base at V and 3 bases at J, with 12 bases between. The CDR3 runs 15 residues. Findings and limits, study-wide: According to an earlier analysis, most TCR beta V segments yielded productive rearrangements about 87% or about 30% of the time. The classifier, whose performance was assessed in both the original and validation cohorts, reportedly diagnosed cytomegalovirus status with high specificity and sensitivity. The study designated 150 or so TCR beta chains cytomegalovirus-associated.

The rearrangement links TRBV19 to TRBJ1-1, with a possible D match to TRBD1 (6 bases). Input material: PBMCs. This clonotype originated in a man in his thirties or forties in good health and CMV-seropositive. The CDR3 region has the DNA TGTGCCAGTAGTATAGTGGGGGCCGGTGACACTGAAGCTTTCTTT. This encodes CASSIVGAGDTEAFF. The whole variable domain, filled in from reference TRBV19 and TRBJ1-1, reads DGGITQSPKYLFRKEGQNVTLSCEQNLNHDAMYWYRQDPGQGLRLIYYSQIVNDFQKGDIAEGYSVSREKKESFPLTVTSAQKNPTAFYLCASSIVGAGDTEAFFGQGTRLTVV.